This TCR beta chain stems from a study of Ad26.COV2.S vaccination and SARS-CoV-2 variants. On the study more broadly: Once, or twice with 56 days between doses, Ad26.COV2.S was given intramuscularly.

Regarding this clone: Its target is not known.

CDR1 SGHDN and CDR2 FVKESK come from the germline V gene. This CDR3 spans 16 amino acids. Trimming shortened V by 1 base and J by 0 bases, and 13 bases separated the two germline ends. Overall study results and limits: After vaccination, substantial breadth of spike-specific CD8+ and CD4+ responses was reported.

Sequencing used immunoSEQ multiplex PCR; TCRdb keeps in-frame clones, though not all of them. Among approximately 450,000 clones listed, around 90% were seen once. As for treatment: some 19 received Ad26.COV2.S at low or high dose, single or two shots; a few received placebo; per-sample allocation not given. Specimen acquisition occurred on day 63 following the initial vaccine or placebo injection. The specimen comprised peripheral blood, sampled in a trial of Ad26.COV2.S vaccine versus placebo. The sequence was obtained from a person between 18 and 65 years old who received the Ad26.COV2.S COVID-19 vaccine or a placebo. The genes are TRBV14 and TRBJ2-7; D perhaps matches TRBD1 (6 bases). The chain's CDR3 is CASSQGQAQSSYEQYF. The CDR3 DNA is TGTGCCAGCAGCCAAGGACAGGCTCAGAGCTCCTACGAGCAGTACTTC.